This T cell receptor beta chain derives from a study of human T cells and chemical hapten exposure. Study-wide results and caveats: Expanded TCRs created a significantly greater count of big CDR3 similarity clusters than controls did.

The CDR3 consists of 13 residues. Germline V gene lookup returns CDR1 MDHEN and CDR2 SYDVKM. V shed 6 bases and J shed 5 bases, with 14 bases lying between them. The time point: patch test 3, about 24 weeks after DPC sensitization. Documented treatment: therapeutic diphenylcyclopropenone sensitization with weekly scalp DPC. Unseparated into fractions, whole blood served as the source from which total RNA was extracted. TCRdb re-derived calls from the RACE reads in MiXCR, one entry per CDR3 protein. Here the sample spans tens of thousands of distinct CDR3 sequences, around 9.5% being singletons. This clonotype has at least ten counts. What it binds is not known.

This sequence was found in a man between 45 and 60 years old with alopecia areata. Some clones in this sample may be carry-over from other donors' samples. The rearrangement links TRBV28 to TRBJ2-7; D might be TRBD1 (6 bases). The material was whole blood, obtained in connection with sensitization to the hapten diphenylcyclopropenone (DPC). The CDR3 protein is CASSYTGFNEQYF. Here the CDR3 DNA reads TGTGCCAGCAGCTACACAGGGTTTAACGAGCAGTACTTC.